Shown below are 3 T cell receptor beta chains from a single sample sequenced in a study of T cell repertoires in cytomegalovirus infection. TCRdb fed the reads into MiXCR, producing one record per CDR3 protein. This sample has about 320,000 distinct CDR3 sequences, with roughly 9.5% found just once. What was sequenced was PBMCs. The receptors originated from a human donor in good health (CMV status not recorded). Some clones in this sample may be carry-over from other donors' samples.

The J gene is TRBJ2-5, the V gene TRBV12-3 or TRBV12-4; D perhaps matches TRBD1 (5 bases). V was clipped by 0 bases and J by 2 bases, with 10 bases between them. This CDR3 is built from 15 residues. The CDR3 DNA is TGTGCCAGCAGTTTAGCAGGGGCGGCACAAGAGACCCAGTACTTC. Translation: CASSLAGAAQETQYF.

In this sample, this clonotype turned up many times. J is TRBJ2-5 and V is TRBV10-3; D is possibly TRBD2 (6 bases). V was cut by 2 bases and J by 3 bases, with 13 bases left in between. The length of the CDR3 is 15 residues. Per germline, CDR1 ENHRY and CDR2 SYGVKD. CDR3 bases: TGTGCCATCAGTGAGGGGGGACTGACGAAAGAGACCCAGTACTTC. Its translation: CAISEGGLTKETQYF.

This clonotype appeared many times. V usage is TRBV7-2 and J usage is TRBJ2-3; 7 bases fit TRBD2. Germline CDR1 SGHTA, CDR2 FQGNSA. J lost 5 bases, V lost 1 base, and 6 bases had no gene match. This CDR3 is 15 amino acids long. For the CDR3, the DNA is TGTGCCAGCAGCTTAGAAGGACTAGGTGGAGATACGCAGTATTTT. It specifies CASSLEGLGGDTQYF.